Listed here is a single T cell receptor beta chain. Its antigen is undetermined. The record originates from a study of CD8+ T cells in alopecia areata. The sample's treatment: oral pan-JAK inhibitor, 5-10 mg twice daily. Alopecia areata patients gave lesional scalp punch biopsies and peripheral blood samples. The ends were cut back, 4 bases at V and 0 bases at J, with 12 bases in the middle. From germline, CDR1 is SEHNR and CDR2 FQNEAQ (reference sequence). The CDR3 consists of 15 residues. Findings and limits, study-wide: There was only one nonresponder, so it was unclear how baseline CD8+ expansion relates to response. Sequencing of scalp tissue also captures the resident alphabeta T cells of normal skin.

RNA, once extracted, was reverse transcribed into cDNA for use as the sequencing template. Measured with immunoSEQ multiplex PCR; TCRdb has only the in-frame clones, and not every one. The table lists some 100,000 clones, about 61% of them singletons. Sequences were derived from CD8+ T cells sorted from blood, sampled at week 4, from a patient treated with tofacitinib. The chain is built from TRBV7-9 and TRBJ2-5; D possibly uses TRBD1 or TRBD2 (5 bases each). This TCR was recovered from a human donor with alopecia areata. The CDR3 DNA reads TGTGCCAGCAGCTGGGGGATACCGGACCAAGAGACCCAGTACTTC. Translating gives CASSWGIPDQETQYF.